These T cell receptor beta chains were read from a single sample in a study of cytomegalovirus exposure and HLA in healthy donors. The assay was immunoSEQ multiplex PCR, and TCRdb's table has in-frame clones only and misses some. The table includes 140,000 or so clones, around 59% detected once. The sequencing sample was made of PBMCs. These receptor sequences come from a male donor in good health and CMV-seronegative. CDR3s include the opening cysteine and the closing phenylalanine or tryptophan. Each record gives: V gene, clone size, J gene, CDR3 length, D gene, CDR3 DNA, CDR3 protein. A D gene is named only where the DNA matches it firmly. The size of a clone is reported for some rows only, either as once, few or many, or as a class for expanded clones.

TRBV6-5	-	TRBJ2-7	15	TRBD2	TGTGCCAGCAGTTACTCAAGCGGGGGGTCCTACGAGCAGTACTTC	CASSYSSGGSYEQYF
TRBV7-6	-	TRBJ1-6	14	TRBD1	TGTGCCAGCAGCTTACTACAGGGGAATTCACCCCTCCACTTT	CASSLLQGNSPLHF
TRBV4-2	few	TRBJ2-1	15	TRBD2	TGTGCCAGCAGCCAAGTAGCGGGGGGGTACAATGAGCAGTTCTTC	CASSQVAGGYNEQFF
TRBV6-1	-	TRBJ1-2	17	-	TGTGCCAGCAGTGGGGGGGGGCCACGGGGGCGAGGGTATGGCTACACCTTC	CASSGGGPRGRGYGYTF
TRBV28	few	TRBJ1-5	12	-	TGTGCCAGCTCGGGGTTTAATCAGCCCCAGCATTTT	CASSGFNQPQHF
TRBV27	-	TRBJ2-7	15	TRBD1	TGTGCCAGCAGTTTGGAGGACAGGGGTCCTACCGAGCAGTACTTC	CASSLEDRGPTEQYF
TRBV19	few	TRBJ2-7	14	TRBD1	TGTGCCAGTAGTATGGGACAGGCGTCCTACGAGCAGTACTTC	CASSMGQASYEQYF
TRBV6-5	-	TRBJ2-5	16	TRBD2	TGTGCCAGCAGTTACTCGGGGCGGGGGTCGCGGGAGACCCAGTACTTC	CASSYSGRGSRETQYF
TRBV10-3	-	TRBJ1-5	14	-	TGTGCCATCAGTGAGGACTATAGCAATCAGCCCCAGCATTTT	CAISEDYSNQPQHF
TRBV18	-	TRBJ1-5	16	-	TGTGCCAGCTCACCTAATCCCGGGGCTCAGGGGCAGCCCCAGCATTTT	CASSPNPGAQGQPQHF
TRBV28	-	TRBJ1-1	13	-	TGTGCCAGCGGGGTTCCAGGAGGGACTGAAGCTTTCTTT	CASGVPGGTEAFF
TRBV5-4	-	TRBJ2-5	15	TRBD2	TGTGCCAGCAGCTTACTCCTAGCGGGGCAAGAGACCCAGTACTTC	CASSLLLAGQETQYF
TRBV7-9	-	TRBJ2-1	16	TRBD2	TGTTCCAGCAGCTCACGGACTAGCGGGGGGGCTTATGAGCAGTTCTTC	CSSSSRTSGGAYEQFF
TRBV5-4	-	TRBJ2-2	17	TRBD2	TGTGCCAGCAGCCGGACTAGTGGGGGGGCGAACACCGGGGAGCTGTTTTTT	CASSRTSGGANTGELFF
TRBV7-3	-	TRBJ2-7	14	-	TGTGCCAGCAGCTCCCGGGACAACTCCTACGAGCAGTACTTC	CASSSRDNSYEQYF
TRBV4-3	-	TRBJ2-1	16	-	TGCGCCAGCAGCCAAGATAGAGGACGGAGGTACAATGAGCAGTTCTTC	CASSQDRGRRYNEQFF
TRBV6-5	few	TRBJ1-2	14	-	TGTGCCAGCAGCGGTGGGGGGGCCCACTATGGCTACACCTTC	CASSGGGAHYGYTF
TRBV10-3	-	TRBJ1-2	13	TRBD1	TGTGCCACGAACCCACAGGGGACGGAGGGCTACACCTTC	CATNPQGTEGYTF
TRBV5-4	few	TRBJ1-4	15	-	TGTGCCAGCAGCTTGGGGGGCGCAGCTAATGAAAAACTGTTTTTT	CASSLGGAANEKLFF
TRBV15	-	TRBJ1-4	14	-	TGTGCCACCAGCAGAGATCGAGGAGGCAAAGCACTGTTTTTT	CATSRDRGGKALFF
TRBV7-9	once	TRBJ2-7	16	-	TGTGCCAGCAGCTTATGGGGGGGGCGTGAAAGGGGCGAGCAGTACTTC	CASSLWGGRERGEQYF
TRBV5-4	few	TRBJ2-3	16	TRBD2	TGTGCCAGCAGCTTACGGGTAGCGGGGTGGGGAGATACGCAGTATTTT	CASSLRVAGWGDTQYF
TRBV19	few	TRBJ2-1	14	TRBD2	TGTGCCAGTCAACTAGCGGGGGCTCACAATGAGCAGTTCTTC	CASQLAGAHNEQFF
TRBV10-3	-	TRBJ2-7	14	TRBD1	TGTGCCATCAGGGACAGGGGGAGCTCCTACGAGCAGTACTTC	CAIRDRGSSYEQYF
TRBV5-6	-	TRBJ1-5	16	TRBD1	TGTGCCAGCAGCATAGCCGGGACAGGGGGTTATCAGCCCCAGCATTTT	CASSIAGTGGYQPQHF
TRBV27	-	TRBJ1-1	12	-	TGTGCCAGCAGTAGTGGGCTGAGTGAAGCTTTCTTT	CASSSGLSEAFF
TRBV7-9	-	TRBJ1-3	14	TRBD1	TGTGCCAGCCAGACAGGGGGGACTGGAAACACCATATATTTT	CASQTGGTGNTIYF
TRBV9	-	TRBJ1-1	17	-	TGTGCCAGCAGCGTGGAAGTAAATAAGGGGCTGGGGACTGAAGCTTTCTTT	CASSVEVNKGLGTEAFF
TRBV6-1	-	TRBJ2-3	18	TRBD2	TGTGCCAGCAGTGCCCCGAGACTAGCGGGGTTTGGCACAGATACGCAGTATTTT	CASSAPRLAGFGTDTQYF
TRBV19	-	TRBJ1-4	14	-	TGTGCCAGTAGTTCGGGGGAAACTAATGAAAAACTGTTTTTT	CASSSGETNEKLFF
TRBV29-1	-	TRBJ2-1	10	-	TGCAGCGCCCTATACAATGAGCAGTTCTTC	CSALYNEQFF
TRBV6-1	-	TRBJ2-5	14	TRBD1	TGTGCCAGCAGTGAAGGGCAGGGGGCTGAGACCCAGTACTTC	CASSEGQGAETQYF
TRBV18	once	TRBJ1-4	15	-	TGTGCCAGCTCACCACGGGAGGGGGCTAATGAAAAACTGTTTTTT	CASSPREGANEKLFF
TRBV18	-	TRBJ2-7	13	-	TGTGCCAGCTCACCAGAGCTCTCCTACGAGCAGTACTTC	CASSPELSYEQYF
TRBV6-5	few	TRBJ2-5	15	TRBD1	TGTGCCAGCACCTCGGACAGGGTCGGCCAAGAGACCCAGTACTTC	CASTSDRVGQETQYF
TRBV25-1	-	TRBJ1-1	14	-	TGTGCCAGCAGTGAGATCGGGGTGGGCACTGAAGCTTTCTTT	CASSEIGVGTEAFF
TRBV5-5	-	TRBJ1-1	16	-	TGTGCCAGCACCCCTTGGGCCCAGGGGATGAACACTGAAGCTTTCTTT	CASTPWAQGMNTEAFF
TRBV5-4	many	TRBJ1-2	15	TRBD1	TGTGCCAGCAGAGACCCACGACAGGGTTTCGATGGCTACACCTTC	CASRDPRQGFDGYTF
TRBV5-1	-	TRBJ2-3	15	TRBD2	TGCGCCAGCAGCTTGAGCGGGGGGCCAGCAGATACGCAGTATTTT	CASSLSGGPADTQYF